A single sample is the source of the 23 T cell receptor beta chains below, sequenced in a study of vaccination and CD4 T cells after COVID-19. Treatment here: 10-day PBMC culture with coronavirus spike peptide pools or control peptides (ViraFEST assay). These receptors' targets are unknown. Sequenced with the Oncomine TCR Beta short-read assay was DNA taken from cultured CD4+ T cells. TCRdb itself ran the PCR reads through MiXCR, one entry per CDR3 protein. The sample contains about 21,000 distinct CDR3 sequences, roughly three fifths of which appear only once. Specimen: CD4+ T cells from blood, cultured in vitro. The origin of the receptors is a human donor who had recovered from COVID-19.

The V gene is TRBV6-1, the J gene TRBJ1-6; TRBD1 is a possible D gene (6 bases). Germline assignment: CDR1 MNHNS and CDR2 SASEGT. The CDR3 contains 15 residues. V was cut by 4 bases and J by 7 bases, with 14 bases left in between. In DNA, the CDR3 is TGTGCCAGCAGTGTTCTGGACAGCCTGAATTCACCCCTCCACTTT. Protein product: CASSVLDSLNSPLHF.

The chain couples TRBV7-8 to TRBJ1-2; possibly TRBD1 for D (5 bases). The CDR3 contains 14 residues. V lost 3 bases, J lost 5 bases, and 13 bases lay in between. CDR1 and CDR2 from the germline V gene are SGHVS and FQNEAQ. CDR3 coding DNA: TGTGCCAGCAGCTTCTCCGAGGGGTTTTATGGCTACACCTTC. It specifies CASSFSEGFYGYTF. Full variable domain (rest looked up from reference TRBV7-8 and TRBJ1-2): GAGVSQSPRYKVAKRGQDVALRCDPISGHVSLFWYQQALGQGPEFLTYFQNEAQLDKSGLPSDRFFAERPEGSVSTLKIQRTQQEDSAVYLCASSFSEGFYGYTFGSGTRLTVV.

The chain is built from TRBV10-1 and TRBJ1-1; 8 nucleotides match TRBD1. The V gene's germline CDR1 is WNHNN and CDR2 SYGVQD (reference sequence). The CDR3 totals 14 residues. J was trimmed by 10 bases and V by 4 bases; bases with no gene match: 11. CDR3 sequence: CASSGDPLGQAAFF. DNA for the CDR3: TGCGCCAGCAGTGGAGACCCCCTGGGACAGGCAGCTTTCTTT.

The genes are TRBV27 and TRBJ2-1, with D possibly TRBD2 on 7 matching bases. This CDR3 has 18 amino acids. Trimming cost V 3 bases and J 6 bases, with 24 bases left between them. Germline CDR1 MNHEY, CDR2 SMNVEV (reference sequence). The DNA for the CDR3 is TGTGCCAGCAGTTTGGGTTCGGGGCAGGGAGGGGGGGCCAATGAGCAGTTCTTC. Encoded protein: CASSLGSGQGGGANEQFF.

The J gene is TRBJ1-5, the V gene TRBV27, with D uncertain. Germline CDR1 is MNHEY and CDR2 is SMNVEV (reference sequence). The ends were cut back, 3 bases at V and 5 bases at J, with 8 bases in the middle. The CDR3 consists of 13 residues. The CDR3 region is CASSFTPDQPQHF. The CDR3 nucleotides are TGTGCCAGCAGTTTCACCCCCGATCAGCCCCAGCATTTT.

The rearrangement joins TRBV7-2 to TRBJ2-5, with TRBD2 matching over 9 bases. The CDR3 extends over 18 amino acids. V shed 1 base, J shed 3 bases, and the junction held 12 bases outside the gene matches. CDR1 and CDR2 from the germline V gene are SGHTA and FQGNSA. The CDR3 bases are TGTGCCAGCAGCTTAGGCCGCCAAGCGGGGGGACAAGAAGAGACCCAGTACTTC. Protein sequence: CASSLGRQAGGQEETQYF.

The chain carries TRBV20-1 and TRBJ1-5; no reliable D call. This CDR3 is built from 14 residues. The V gene lost 1 base and the J gene lost 5 bases, with 12 bases spanning the gap. CDR1 and CDR2 from the germline V gene are DFQATT and SNEGSKA (reference sequence). In DNA form, the CDR3 reads TGCAGTGCTAGAGTGAGGGAGGGTTATCAGCCCCAGCATTTT. Encoded protein: CSARVREGYQPQHF.

V usage is TRBV9 and J usage is TRBJ2-2; perhaps TRBD2 as D (5 bases). V lost 3 bases to trimming and J lost 3 bases, with 9 bases between them. The germline gives CDR1 SGDLS, CDR2 YYNGEE. This CDR3 region has 14 residues. CDR3 in amino acids: CASSAVDYTGELFF. Here the CDR3 DNA reads TGTGCCAGCAGCGCGGTGGACTACACCGGGGAGCTGTTTTTT.

This clonotype was seen only a few times. The chain employs TRBV5-4 and TRBJ2-2, with D perhaps TRBD1 (6 bases). V dropped 1 base and J dropped 6 bases, with 16 bases sitting between them. This CDR3 comprises 16 residues. Germline CDR1 reads SGHNT; CDR2 reads YYREEE (reference sequence). In DNA, the CDR3 is TGTGCCAGCAGCTTGAAACAGGGTATAGGACCCGGGGAGCTGTTTTTT. It codes for CASSLKQGIGPGELFF.

V usage is TRBV19 and J usage is TRBJ2-1, with 10 bases that match TRBD2. Looked up from germline, CDR1 is LNHDA and CDR2 is SQIVND (reference sequence). The CDR3 extends over 13 amino acids. Trimming removed 5 bases from V and 10 bases from J; junction bases left unmatched: 5. CDR3 residues: CASSASGSWEQFF. The CDR3 DNA reads as TGTGCCAGTAGTGCTAGCGGGAGTTGGGAGCAGTTCTTC.

This clonotype was detected only a few times. The chain couples TRBV9 to TRBJ2-2; D may be TRBD2 (5 bases). The CDR3 extends over 15 amino acids. The germline CDR1 and CDR2 sequences are SGDLS and YYNGEE. Trimming stripped 3 bases from V and 6 bases from J, with 15 bases between. CDR3 in amino acids: CASSGAVIGAGELFF. The CDR3, as DNA: TGTGCCAGCAGCGGAGCAGTTATCGGGGCCGGGGAGCTGTTTTTT. Using reference TRBV9 and TRBJ2-2 for the parts outside the CDR3, the full variable domain is DSGVTQTPKHLITATGQRVTLRCSPRSGDLSVYWYQQSLDQGLQFLIQYYNGEERAKGNILERFSAQQFPDLHSELNLSSLELGDSALYFCASSGAVIGAGELFFGEGSRLTVL.

The J gene is TRBJ2-5, the V gene TRBV20-1; the match to TRBD2 covers 8 bases. V gave up 2 bases and J gave up 4 bases; unmatched junction bases: 12. CDR1 DFQATT and CDR2 SNEGSKA come from the germline V gene (reference sequence). The CDR3 consists of 16 residues. The CDR3, as DNA: TGCAGTGCTAGAAAAGTGGCGGGAGGAGCCTTAGAGACCCAGTACTTC. It is translated as CSARKVAGGALETQYF.

The CDR3 loop is CATGAAGGLSGYTF. The CDR3 nucleotides are TGTGCCACCGGGGCGGCCGGGGGGCTTAGTGGCTACACCTTC. The chain uses TRBV10-3 and TRBJ1-2, with D possibly matching TRBD1 (6 bases). Germline V gene lookup returns CDR1 ENHRY and CDR2 SYGVKD. CDR3 length: 14 amino acids. The germline V and J ends were trimmed by 10 bases and 7 bases, with 22 bases remaining between them.

This chain uses TRBV6-1 with TRBJ2-3; 8 nucleotides line up with TRBD2. Unmatched junction bases numbered 17, after V lost 7 bases and J lost 5 bases. Germline V gene data show CDR1 as MNHNS and CDR2 as SASEGT. This CDR3 is 17 amino acids long. The CDR3 sequence: CASNPVGSGGPIDTQYF. As DNA, the CDR3 is TGTGCCAGCAACCCCGTGGGTTCGGGAGGGCCCATAGATACGCAGTATTTT.

This clonotype turned up a few times. The chain joins TRBV7-2 to TRBJ2-3; D possibly corresponds to TRBD2 (6 bases). Looked up from germline, CDR1 is SGHTA and CDR2 is FQGNSA. V lost 4 bases and J lost 3, with 14 bases in between. The length of the CDR3 is 15 residues. The CDR3: CASSSSRGTTDTQYF. CDR3 DNA: TGTGCCAGCAGCTCATCGCGGGGCACTACAGATACGCAGTATTTT.

The J gene is TRBJ1-4, the V gene TRBV20-1; D possibly corresponds to TRBD1 (5 bases). V was cut by 3 bases and J by 8 bases, with 16 bases left in between. Germline CDR1 DFQATT, CDR2 SNEGSKA (reference sequence). The CDR3 sequence is 14 residues long. CDR3 protein: CSARSATVGEKLFF. The CDR3 coding sequence is TGCAGTGCTAGGTCTGCGACAGTGGGCGAAAAACTGTTTTTT.

This clonotype was seen only once. This chain joins TRBV12-3 or TRBV12-4 and TRBJ1-1; 7 bases line up with TRBD1. Germline trimming cut 6 bases from V and 2 bases from J; bases unmatched to any gene: 12. The CDR3 contains 16 residues. The CDR3 region has the DNA TGTGCCAGCAGGAAGGATTCTTACAGGGGTAACACTGAAGCTTTCTTT. Translation gives CASRKDSYRGNTEAFF.

The chain is built from TRBV5-1 and TRBJ2-7, with D perhaps matching TRBD1 (7 bases). Per germline, CDR1 SGHRS and CDR2 YFSETQ. The V and J ends lost 4 bases and 3 bases respectively, with 11 bases between them. The CDR3 is 13 amino acids. CDR3 amino acids: CASSQQGGYEQYF. The CDR3, as DNA: TGCGCCAGCAGCCAGCAGGGGGGCTACGAGCAGTACTTC.

This chain links TRBV7-8 with TRBJ1-6, with D maybe TRBD1 (5 bases). Trimming removed 1 base from V and 7 bases from J, with 11 bases in between. The CDR3 covers 15 residues. CDR1 is SGHVS and CDR2 is FQNEAQ in the germline V gene. The CDR3 spells CASSLEDGANSPLHF. CDR3 bases: TGTGCCAGCAGCTTAGAGGACGGGGCGAATTCACCCCTCCACTTT.

The chain combines TRBV15 with TRBJ2-3; 9 nucleotides agree with TRBD2. This CDR3 has 15 residues. CDR1 is LNHNV, CDR2 YYDKDF, per germline (reference sequence). J lost 4 bases, V lost 5 bases, and 7 bases had no gene match. The CDR3 DNA follows: TGTGCCACCAGCCGGCTAGCGGGGCCCCCAGATACGCAGTATTTT. It specifies CATSRLAGPPDTQYF.

This clonotype has just one count. The CDR3 protein is CASSLARTGAGSSYNEQFF. For the CDR3, the DNA is TGCGCCAGCAGCTTGGCCCGGACCGGAGCGGGAAGCTCCTACAATGAGCAGTTCTTC. The chain combines TRBV5-1 with TRBJ2-1, with TRBD2 matching 7 bases. Looked up from germline, CDR1 is SGHRS and CDR2 is YFSETQ. J gave up 0 bases and V 0 bases, and 12 bases lay outside the gene matches. The CDR3 is 19 amino acids. Full variable domain (missing parts from reference TRBV5-1 and TRBJ2-1): KAGVTQTPRYLIKTRGQQVTLSCSPISGHRSVSWYQQTPGQGLQFLFEYFSETQRNKGNFPGRFSGRQFSNSRSEMNVSTLELGDSALYLCASSLARTGAGSSYNEQFFGPGTRLTVL.

The chain carries TRBV11-2 and TRBJ1-2; the D is unclear. V was clipped by 0 bases and J by 0 bases, with 2 bases between them. Germline V CDR1 and CDR2: SGHAT, FQNNGV. There are 13 residues in the CDR3. CDR3 in amino acids: CASSLDTNYGYTF. The CDR3 DNA reads TGTGCCAGCAGCTTAGACACTAACTATGGCTACACCTTC.

This clonotype has only one observation. V gene TRBV2 combines with J gene TRBJ2-5, with TRBD2 matching over 7 bases. Per germline, CDR1 SNHLY and CDR2 FYNNEI. V gave up 2 bases and J gave up 4 bases; unmatched junction bases: 4. The CDR3 loop spans 14 amino acids. The CDR3 coding sequence is TGTGCCAGCAGTGAAAGACAGCGGGGAGAGACCCAGTACTTC. Translating it yields CASSERQRGETQYF.